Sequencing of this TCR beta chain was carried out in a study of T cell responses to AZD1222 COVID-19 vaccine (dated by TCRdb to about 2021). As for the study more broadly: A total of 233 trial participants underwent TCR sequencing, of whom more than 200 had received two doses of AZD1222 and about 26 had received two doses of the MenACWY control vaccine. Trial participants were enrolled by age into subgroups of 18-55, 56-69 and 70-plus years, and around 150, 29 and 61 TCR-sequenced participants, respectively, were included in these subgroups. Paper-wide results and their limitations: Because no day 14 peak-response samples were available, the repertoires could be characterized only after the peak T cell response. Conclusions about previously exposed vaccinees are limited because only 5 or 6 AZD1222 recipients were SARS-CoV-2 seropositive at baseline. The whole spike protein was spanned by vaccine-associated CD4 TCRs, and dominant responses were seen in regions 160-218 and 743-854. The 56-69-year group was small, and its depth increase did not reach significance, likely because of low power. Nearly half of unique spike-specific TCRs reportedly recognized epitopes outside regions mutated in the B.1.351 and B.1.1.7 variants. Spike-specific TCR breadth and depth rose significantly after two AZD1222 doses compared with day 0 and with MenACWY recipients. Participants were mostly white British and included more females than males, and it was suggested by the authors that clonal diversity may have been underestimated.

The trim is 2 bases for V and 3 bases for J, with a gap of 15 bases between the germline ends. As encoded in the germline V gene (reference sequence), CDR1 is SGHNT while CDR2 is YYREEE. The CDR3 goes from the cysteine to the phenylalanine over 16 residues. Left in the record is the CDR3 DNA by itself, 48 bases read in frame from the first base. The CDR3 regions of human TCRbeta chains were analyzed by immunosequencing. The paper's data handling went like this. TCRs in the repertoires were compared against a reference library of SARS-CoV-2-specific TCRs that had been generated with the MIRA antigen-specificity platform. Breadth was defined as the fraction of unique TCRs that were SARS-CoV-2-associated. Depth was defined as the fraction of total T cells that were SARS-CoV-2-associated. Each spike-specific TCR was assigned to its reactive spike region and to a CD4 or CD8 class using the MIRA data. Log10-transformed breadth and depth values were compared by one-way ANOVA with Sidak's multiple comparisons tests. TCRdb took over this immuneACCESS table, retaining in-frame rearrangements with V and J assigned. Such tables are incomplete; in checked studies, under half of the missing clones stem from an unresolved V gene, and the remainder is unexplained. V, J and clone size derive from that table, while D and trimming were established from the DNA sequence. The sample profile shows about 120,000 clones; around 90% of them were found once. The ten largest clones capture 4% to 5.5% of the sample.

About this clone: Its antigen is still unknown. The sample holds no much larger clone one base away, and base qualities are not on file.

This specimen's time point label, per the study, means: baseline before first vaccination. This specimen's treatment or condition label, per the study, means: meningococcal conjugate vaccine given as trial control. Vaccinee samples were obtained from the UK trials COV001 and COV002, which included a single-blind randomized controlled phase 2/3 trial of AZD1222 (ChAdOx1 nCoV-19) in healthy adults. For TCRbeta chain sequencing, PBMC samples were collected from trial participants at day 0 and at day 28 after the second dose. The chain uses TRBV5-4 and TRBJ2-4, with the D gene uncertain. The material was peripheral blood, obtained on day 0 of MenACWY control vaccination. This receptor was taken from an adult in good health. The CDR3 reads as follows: CASSFGDGGVKNIQYF. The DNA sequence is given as TGTGCCAGCAGCTTTGGTGACGGTGGTGTCAAAAACATTCAGTACTTC.